Below are 15 T cell receptor beta chains sequenced from a single sample in a study of OX40 agonist ivuxolimab in advanced cancers. The data were produced by immunoSEQ multiplex PCR, yet TCRdb's version contains in-frame clones alone and is incomplete. This sample has approximately 80,000 clones, with almost 85% found just once. The sample was CD4+ or CD8+ T cells sorted from blood, taken in a trial of the OX40 agonist ivuxolimab. The receptor source for this set is an adult with an advanced solid tumor such as melanoma, head and neck, liver or kidney cancer.

This clone was detected only once. The rearrangement uses TRBV7-2 and TRBJ1-4; D not certain. Germline V lookup: CDR1 SGHTA, CDR2 FQGNSA. The CDR3 loop spans 15 amino acids. V dropped 1 base and J dropped 5 bases, with 11 bases sitting between them. The CDR3, as DNA: TGTGCCAGCAGCTTAGTAGTCAGTGGAAATGAAAAACTGTTTTTT. It is translated as CASSLVVSGNEKLFF.

The chain recombines TRBV11-2 with TRBJ1-4; 7 nucleotides line up with TRBD1. The CDR3 loop spans 19 amino acids. Germline values: CDR1 SGHAT, CDR2 FQNNGV. The J segment lost 0 bases and the V segment lost 5 bases, leaving 15 bases of the junction unmatched. This CDR3 is CASSIGYRGQSSTNEKLFF. The CDR3 DNA is TGTGCCAGCAGCATCGGGTACAGGGGACAAAGCTCAACTAATGAAAAACTGTTTTTT.

V usage is TRBV7-2 and J usage is TRBJ2-2; D may be TRBD1 or TRBD2 (5 bases each). There are 17 residues in the CDR3. Looked up from germline, CDR1 is SGHTA and CDR2 is FQGNSA. Trimming removed 4 bases at V and 5 bases at J, with 20 bases between. DNA of the CDR3: TGTGCCAGCAGCTCATCCCCCGGGACCAGTGTTACCGGGGAGCTGTTTTTT. Its translation: CASSSSPGTSVTGELFF.

The rearrangement joins TRBV4-2 to TRBJ2-2; 7 bases are a match to TRBD1. CDR3 length equals 16 residues. The V gene's germline CDR1 is LGHNA and CDR2 YNFKEQ. The trim removed 1 base at V and 7 bases at J, leaving 9 bases unmatched. For the CDR3, the DNA is TGTGCCAGCAGCCAAGGTTTAGGGGGCCGCGACGGGGAGCTGTTTTTT. Amino acid sequence: CASSQGLGGRDGELFF.

The CDR3 DNA sequence: TGCAGCGCCCCGACAGGGTCCTATGGCTACACCTTC. This gives the protein CSAPTGSYGYTF. V and J are TRBV29-1 and TRBJ1-2; 7 bases are a match to TRBD1. V lost 7 bases, J lost 4 bases, and 6 bases stayed unmatched. This CDR3 has 12 residues. Germline V CDR1 and CDR2: SQVTM, ANQGSEA.

This clone was recorded once. V and J are TRBV5-1 and TRBJ1-1, with D maybe TRBD1 (6 bases). The V and J ends lost 4 bases and 3 bases respectively, with 10 bases between them. Germline V CDR1 and CDR2: SGHRS, YFSETQ. The CDR3 consists of 13 residues. Here the CDR3 reads CASSIQGDTEAFF. The CDR3 DNA reads as TGCGCCAGCAGCATACAGGGAGACACTGAAGCTTTCTTT.

This rearrangement joins TRBV5-8 to TRBJ2-5, with D perhaps matching TRBD1 (5 bases). CDR3 length: 15 residues. V lost 0 bases and J 2 bases, leaving 11 bases between the germline ends. Germline lookup yields CDR1 SGHTS and CDR2 YDEGEE. The CDR3 here is CASSLVGLVQETQYF. DNA for the CDR3: TGTGCCAGCAGCTTGGTGGGGCTTGTTCAAGAGACCCAGTACTTC. Full variable domain (remainder filled in from reference TRBV5-8 and TRBJ2-5): EAGVTQSPTHLIKTRGQQATLRCSPISGHTSVYWYQQALGLGLQFLLWYDEGEERNRGNFPPRFSGRQFPNYSSELNVNALELEDSALYLCASSLVGLVQETQYFGPGTRLLVL.

The chain couples TRBV4-3 to TRBJ2-6; no clear D. The CDR3 runs to 15 residues. Per germline, CDR1 LGHNA and CDR2 YSLEER. V shed 3 bases and J shed 1 base, with 7 bases lying between them. The chain's CDR3 is CASSQFGSGANVLTF. CDR3 bases: TGCGCCAGCAGCCAGTTTGGATCTGGGGCCAACGTCCTGACTTTC.

The chain is built from TRBV6-1 and TRBJ2-3; D is ambiguous. V shed 2 bases and J shed 5 bases, with 5 bases lying between them. The CDR3 loop spans 12 amino acids. Germline V gene sequence: CDR1 MNHNS, CDR2 SASEGT. CDR3 sequence reads: CASSEMIDTQYF. The DNA of the CDR3 is TGTGCCAGCAGTGAAATGATAGATACGCAGTATTTT.

This CDR3 is CASSLGAGLAKNIQYF. CDR3 DNA: TGTGCCAGCAGCTTAGGGGCAGGACTAGCCAAAAACATTCAGTACTTC. The chain links TRBV7-9 to TRBJ2-4; possibly TRBD2 for D (5 bases). V lost 1 base and J 0 bases, leaving 10 bases between the germline ends. The CDR3 loop spans 16 amino acids. The V gene's germline CDR1 is SEHNR and CDR2 FQNEAQ (reference sequence). Based on the CDR3 plus reference TRBV7-9 and TRBJ2-4, the full variable domain is DTGVSQNPRHKITKRGQNVTFRCDPISEHNRLYWYRQTLGQGPEFLTYFQNEAQLEKSRLLSDRFSAERPKGSFSTLEIQRTEQGDSAMYLCASSLGAGLAKNIQYFGAGTRLSVL.

The V call is TRBV4-3, the J call TRBJ1-4; TRBD1 matches at 11 bases. The V gene's germline CDR1 is LGHNA and CDR2 YSLEER. The junction had 6 bases not matched to a gene; V was cut back by 1 base and J by 8 bases. CDR3 length: 16 amino acids. The CDR3 sequence: CASSQGPGTGGEKLFF. Here the CDR3 DNA reads TGCGCCAGCAGCCAAGGACCCGGGACAGGGGGAGAAAAACTGTTTTTT.

This clone was observed a single time. This rearrangement joins TRBV7-2 to TRBJ1-5; D uncertain. With 2 bases removed from V and 7 bases from J, the gap between germline ends came to 12 bases. From germline, CDR1 is SGHTA and CDR2 FQGNSA. The CDR3 spans 14 residues. DNA of the CDR3: TGTGCCAGCAGCTTAAAGGAGGGAGGGCAGCCCCAGCATTTT. This translates into CASSLKEGGQPQHF.

V usage is TRBV2 and J usage is TRBJ1-4; 9 nucleotides match TRBD1. CDR3 size: 15 residues. Germline assignment: CDR1 SNHLY and CDR2 FYNNEI. Trimming took 6 bases from V and 2 from J; bases not matched to a gene: 4. The CDR3 nucleotides are TGTGCCAGCAGCCGGGACAGGGCCACTAATGAAAAACTGTTTTTT. Translated, it gives CASSRDRATNEKLFF.

This chain joins TRBV7-6 and TRBJ1-1, with TRBD1 as a possible D gene (5 bases). Trimming took off 1 base at V and 5 bases at J, with 14 bases between the two ends. In germline, CDR1 is SGHVS, CDR2 FNYEAQ. This CDR3 spans 15 amino acids. CDR3 bases: TGTGCCAGCAGCTTAGGCGCAGCCAAGGGGACTGAAGCTTTCTTT. Translated: CASSLGAAKGTEAFF.

V and J are TRBV19 and TRBJ2-1, with 7 positions matching TRBD2. The V segment lost 7 bases and the J segment 7 bases; nucleotides outside the gene matches: 7. Looked up from germline, CDR1 is LNHDA and CDR2 is SQIVND (reference sequence). The CDR3 has 13 residues. The CDR3 protein is CASTRERGNEQFF. For the CDR3, the DNA is TGTGCCAGTACCCGTGAGCGGGGAAATGAGCAGTTCTTC.